This TCR beta chain was sequenced for a study of PD-1 blockade in mismatch repair-deficient tumors. A remark on this clone: The antigen is unknown.

This CDR3 is 14 amino acids long. The ends were cut back, 0 bases at V and 0 bases at J, with 3 bases in the middle. CDR1 MNHEY and CDR2 SVGAGI come from the germline V gene. Profiled with immunoSEQ multiplex PCR; TCRdb holds only in-frame clones, not every one. The repertoire holds approximately 10,000 clones, with about 90% as singletons. The time point here: approximately ten-day in vitro stimulation with candidate mutation-associated neoantigen peptide 1. The chain carries TRBV6-5 and TRBJ1-3; D call uncertain. The sequences come from cells cultured in vitro, collected from a patient treated with pembrolizumab. The sequence derives from an adult with mismatch repair-deficient cancer. The CDR3 protein is CASSYSDSGNTIYF. In nucleotides, the CDR3 is TGTGCCAGCAGTTACTCTGACTCTGGAAACACCATATATTTT.